A selection of T cell receptor beta chains follows, all from one sample in a study of cytomegalovirus exposure and HLA in healthy donors. Sequenced by immunoSEQ multiplex PCR; TCRdb stores in-frame clones only, minus some. The sample gives 97,000 or so clones, roughly 70% of which show up once; about 2.5% is in the top ten. The sequenced sample consisted of PBMCs. These receptors came from a man over 45 in good health and CMV-seronegative. Each CDR3 is given with its conserved first and last residue. D genes are given only for firm matches. A clone size is listed for some rows: how often the clone was seen (once, few, many), or a class if it is expanded.

TRBD2 | TRBJ2-3 | TRBV7-6 | . | CASSLRPGGGSTDTQYF | TGTGCCAGCAGCTTAAGGCCCGGCGGGGGGAGTACAGATACGCAGTATTTT
TRBD1 | TRBJ2-3 | TRBV15 | . | CATSGWGQGDTQYF | TGTGCCACCAGCGGGTGGGGACAGGGCGATACGCAGTATTTT
. | TRBJ1-2 | TRBV10-3 | . | CAISESLIANYGYTF | TGTGCCATCAGTGAATCATTGATAGCTAACTATGGCTACACCTTC
. | TRBJ2-3 | TRBV14 | few | CASSYQSTDTQYF | TGTGCCAGCAGCTACCAGAGCACAGATACGCAGTATTTT
. | TRBJ2-2 | TRBV4-2 | few | CASSQETGEGTGELFF | TGTGCCAGCAGCCAAGAGACGGGAGAGGGCACCGGGGAGCTGTTTTTT
. | TRBJ2-5 | TRBV28 | . | CASSFRGAKGETQYF | TGTGCCAGCAGTTTCCGGGGGGCAAAGGGAGAGACCCAGTACTTC
TRBD2 | TRBJ2-7 | TRBV5-1 | . | CASSSRGLAGGYEQYF | TGCGCCAGCAGCTCCCGAGGACTAGCGGGAGGCTACGAGCAGTACTTC
. | TRBJ1-3 | TRBV7-2 | . | CASSRTDGNTIYF | TGTGCCAGCAGCCGAACTGATGGAAACACCATATATTTT
TRBD1 | TRBJ1-5 | TRBV10-3 | . | CAISESLTGGKDQPQHF | TGTGCCATCAGTGAGTCGTTGACAGGGGGTAAAGATCAGCCCCAGCATTTT
TRBD1 | TRBJ2-7 | TRBV18 | few | CASSPATGGEQYF | TGTGCCAGCTCACCCGCGACAGGGGGAGAGCAGTACTTC
. | TRBJ2-7 | TRBV30 | . | CAWVAPGSGYEQYF | TGTGCCTGGGTGGCCCCCGGGAGTGGGTACGAGCAGTACTTC
TRBD2 | TRBJ2-1 | TRBV5-5 | . | CASSLGSGSGNEQFF | TGTGCCAGCAGCTTAGGGAGCGGGAGCGGGAATGAGCAGTTCTTC
TRBD1 | TRBJ2-1 | TRBV27 | . | CASSLPTGRVDTGYNEQFF | TGTGCCAGCAGTTTACCGACAGGGCGGGTAGATACTGGATACAATGAGCAGTTCTTC